Presented here are 25 T cell receptor beta chains from one specimen sequenced in a study of blood T cells in healthy people across ages. Sample-barcoded 5' priming and a J-beta primer mix drove a second PCR of roughly 6 to 12 cycles. TCRdb passed the 5' RACE reads through MiXCR, listing each CDR3 protein once. The sample carries about 830,000 distinct CDR3 sequences, around two thirds recorded once. What was sequenced was blood. These receptors were taken from a man aged 25 to 45 in good health.

The rearrangement joins TRBV4-2 to TRBJ2-5; 8 bases are shared with TRBD2. Per germline, CDR1 LGHNA and CDR2 YNFKEQ. The CDR3 consists of 15 residues. V was clipped by 1 base and J by 1 base; unmatched bases: 2. CDR3 bases: TGTGCCAGCAGCCAAGCGGGGGGGCCCCAAGAGACCCAGTACTTC. Its protein product is CASSQAGGPQETQYF.

The chain combines TRBV15 with TRBJ2-7; D is ambiguous. CDR3 size: 16 residues. V dropped 5 bases and J dropped 4 bases, with 21 bases sitting between them. In germline, CDR1 is LNHNV, CDR2 YYDKDF (reference sequence). CDR3 sequence: CATSPRPNLWSYEQYF. CDR3 DNA: TGTGCCACCAGCCCTCGTCCTAATCTGTGGTCATACGAGCAGTACTTC.

The V gene is TRBV4-2, the J gene TRBJ2-7; no definite D call. The J call may be wrong; the DNA end is better matched by TRBJ2-5. The CDR3 is 14 residues long. The germline V gene has CDR1 LGHNA and CDR2 YNFKEQ. The CDR3 DNA reads TGTGCCAGCAGCCAAGTAGAGGTGGCGGAGACCCAGTACTTC. Translated: CASSQVEVAETQYF.

The CDR3 sequence: CAIEREEADTQYF. As DNA, the CDR3 is TGTGCCATCGAACGGGAGGAAGCAGATACGCAGTATTTT. The chain is built from TRBV10-3 and TRBJ2-3; 7 bases are a match to TRBD2. Germline V gene sequence: CDR1 ENHRY, CDR2 SYGVKD. The CDR3 totals 13 residues. J lost 4 bases, V lost 8 bases, and 6 bases had no gene match.

The chain has TRBV5-1 and TRBJ1-1; possibly TRBD1 for D (5 bases). Germline V gene data show CDR1 as SGHRS and CDR2 as YFSETQ. The CDR3 has 16 residues. Trimming removed 0 bases from V and 0 bases from J, with 12 bases in between. The CDR3 sequence is CASSLGPGGVNTEAFF. DNA for the CDR3: TGCGCCAGCAGCTTGGGCCCGGGGGGGGTGAACACTGAAGCTTTCTTT.

This clonotype was counted between two and nine times. The chain combines TRBV9 with TRBJ2-1, with 9 bases that match TRBD1. Germline CDR1 is SGDLS and CDR2 is YYNGEE. With V trimmed by 2 bases and J by 4 bases, 7 bases remained unmatched. The CDR3 runs 16 residues. CDR3 DNA: TGTGCCAGCAGCGTGTCCGGGACAGGGCTATACAATGAGCAGTTCTTC. It codes for CASSVSGTGLYNEQFF. Full variable domain (remainder filled in from reference TRBV9 and TRBJ2-1): DSGVTQTPKHLITATGQRVTLRCSPRSGDLSVYWYQQSLDQGLQFLIQYYNGEERAKGNILERFSAQQFPDLHSELNLSSLELGDSALYFCASSVSGTGLYNEQFFGPGTRLTVL.

CDR3 DNA: TGTGCCAGCAGGATTACAGGAAACTCCTACAATGAGCAGTTCTTC. The encoded protein is CASRITGNSYNEQFF. The chain links TRBV3-1 to TRBJ2-1, with a weak D call TRBD1 (5 bases). The CDR3 sequence is 15 residues long. Germline V lookup: CDR1 LGHDT, CDR2 YNNKEL (reference sequence). V was pared by 6 bases and J by 0 bases, with 12 bases between.

This chain connects TRBV29-1 to TRBJ2-7; 8 nucleotides align to TRBD1. The germline gives CDR1 SQVTM, CDR2 ANQGSEA. The CDR3 extends over 11 amino acids. CDR3 bases: TGCAGTGTTCAGGGGGCCTGCGAGCAGTACTTC. The encoded protein is CSVQGACEQYF.

This clonotype showed up just a few times. The chain links TRBV4-1 to TRBJ2-4, with unresolved D. This CDR3 spans 16 amino acids. Trimming left V 0 bases short and J 0 bases short, with 9 bases between. Germline CDR1 MGHRA, CDR2 YSYEKL. The CDR3 nucleotides are TGCGCCAGCAGCCAAGATCGTGCTAAAGCCAAAAACATTCAGTACTTC. Its protein is CASSQDRAKAKNIQYF.

The chain recombines TRBV5-6 with TRBJ2-4; 7 bases fit TRBD1. The DNA end is more similar to TRBJ2-7, so the J call may be wrong. CDR1 is SGHDT and CDR2 is YYEEEE in the germline V gene. This CDR3 comprises 15 residues. The CDR3 sequence: CASGAYRDSRYEQYF. As DNA, the CDR3 is TGTGCCAGCGGCGCCTACCGGGACAGCCGCTACGAGCAGTACTTC.

This clonotype has just a few counts. The chain uses TRBV4-3 and TRBJ2-4; TRBD1 aligns across 7 bases. The DNA end lines up better with TRBJ2-5; the J call may be wrong. CDR3 length: 14 amino acids. Germline CDR1 is LGHNA and CDR2 is YSLEER. CDR3 protein: CASSQRNRGETQYF. For the CDR3, the DNA is TGCGCCAGCAGCCAACGTAACAGGGGAGAGACCCAGTACTTC.

This rearrangement joins TRBV29-1 to TRBJ2-7; TRBD2 matches 7 bases. CDR3 length: 12 residues. V dropped 6 bases and J dropped 2; count of bases not matched to a gene: 4. Looked up from germline, CDR1 is SQVTM and CDR2 is ANQGSEA. The CDR3 is CSVLRGAYEQYF. DNA for the CDR3: TGCAGCGTCCTACGGGGGGCCTACGAGCAGTACTTC.

The gene calls are TRBV6-5 and TRBJ1-1; D unclear. The V gene lost 2 bases and the J gene lost 4 bases, with 11 bases spanning the gap. The germline CDR1 and CDR2 sequences are MNHEY and SVGAGI. This CDR3 region has 14 residues. CDR3 DNA: TGTGCCAGCAGTTACGGGTACATGGGCACTGAAGCTTTCTTT. Translated: CASSYGYMGTEAFF.

The genes are TRBV27 and TRBJ2-3; D unclear. V dropped 6 bases and J dropped 0 bases, with 13 bases sitting between them. The length of the CDR3 is 15 residues. The germline CDR1 and CDR2 sequences are MNHEY and SMNVEV (reference sequence). The CDR3: CASSRVRPSTDTQYF. Written as DNA, the CDR3 is TGTGCCAGCAGCCGAGTACGTCCTAGCACAGATACGCAGTATTTT.

CDR3: CASSLSLSSYEQFF. DNA of the CDR3: TGTGCCAGCAGTTTAAGTCTAAGCTCCTACGAGCAGTTCTTC. The rearrangement joins TRBV27 to TRBJ2-1; D ambiguous. This CDR3 comprises 14 residues. CDR1 MNHEY and CDR2 SMNVEV come from the germline V gene (reference sequence). Trimming shortened V by 2 bases and J by 10 bases, and 15 bases separated the two germline ends.

The V call is TRBV9, the J call TRBJ2-3; 10 bases line up with TRBD2. The CDR3 length is 16 residues. With V trimmed by 7 bases and J by 2 bases, 10 bases remained unmatched. Germline V lookup: CDR1 SGDLS, CDR2 YYNGEE. The CDR3 sequence: CASGASSGGHTDTQYF. For the CDR3, the DNA is TGTGCCAGCGGGGCCTCTAGCGGGGGCCACACAGATACGCAGTATTTT.

The V gene is TRBV9, the J gene TRBJ1-1; D may be TRBD1 (5 bases). Germline V gene lookup returns CDR1 SGDLS and CDR2 YYNGEE. With 5 bases removed from V and 12 bases from J, the gap between germline ends came to 17 bases. This CDR3 has 12 residues. CDR3: CASRQEGGETFF. CDR3 nucleotides: TGTGCCAGCAGACAGGAGGGAGGAGAAACTTTCTTT.

The chain recombines TRBV6-2 or TRBV6-3 with TRBJ2-3; TRBD1 is a possible D gene (5 bases). The CDR3 has 16 amino acids. From germline, CDR1 is MNHEY and CDR2 SVGEGT. Deletions cut 3 bases from V and 4 bases from J, with 17 bases between. The CDR3 nucleotides are TGTGCCAGCAGTTATTTAGTCAGGGCTGGAGCAGATACGCAGTATTTT. This encodes CASSYLVRAGADTQYF.

The chain has TRBV20-1 and TRBJ2-3; 10 bases align to TRBD1. This CDR3 has 13 residues. Unmatched junction bases numbered 2, after V lost 6 bases and J lost 2 bases. Germline assignment: CDR1 DFQATT and CDR2 SNEGSKA (reference sequence). The CDR3 loop is CSAGQGVTDTQYF. CDR3 bases: TGCAGTGCAGGACAGGGGGTCACAGATACGCAGTATTTT.

This chain's CDR3 is CASSPLAGGLGYNEQFF. Here the CDR3 DNA reads TGTGCCAGCAGCCCCCTAGCGGGGGGGCTCGGATACAATGAGCAGTTCTTC. This rearrangement joins TRBV7-9 to TRBJ2-1, with 12 bases lining up with TRBD2. The CDR3 runs 17 residues. Germline values: CDR1 SEHNR, CDR2 FQNEAQ (reference sequence). V dropped 5 bases and J dropped 4; count of bases not matched to a gene: 9.

There are a few counts of this clonotype. The chain combines TRBV27 with TRBJ2-1; possibly TRBD1 or TRBD2 for D (6 bases each). Trimming cost V 9 bases and J 7 bases, with 19 bases left between them. Germline V gives CDR1 MNHEY, CDR2 SMNVEV (reference sequence). CDR3 size: 14 residues. CDR3: CASNLGGPRNEQFF. The CDR3 coding sequence is TGTGCCAGTAACCTGGGGGGCCCTAGAAATGAGCAGTTCTTC.

This clonotype has only one observation. The chain carries TRBV12-3 or TRBV12-4 and TRBJ2-3, with D possibly being TRBD2 (6 bases). Trimming removed 9 bases from V and 2 bases from J, with 21 bases in between. The CDR3 is 16 amino acids. CDR3 protein: CASQAGGVTTTDTQYF. CDR3 bases: TGTGCCAGTCAAGCCGGCGGGGTTACTACCACAGATACGCAGTATTTT.

This chain joins TRBV28 and TRBJ1-6, with TRBD1 matching over 8 bases. CDR3 length: 15 amino acids. CDR1 is MDHEN, CDR2 SYDVKM, per germline. J gave up 5 bases and V 7 bases, and 7 bases lay outside the gene matches. This chain's CDR3 is CASTNGQGNNSPLHF. CDR3 in DNA: TGTGCCAGCACCAATGGACAGGGCAATAATTCACCCCTCCACTTT.

The chain is built from TRBV29-1 and TRBJ2-1; possible D gene TRBD1, 6 bases. The germline V gene has CDR1 SQVTM and CDR2 ANQGSEA. Trimming stripped 0 bases from V and 0 bases from J, with 12 bases between. This CDR3 has 16 residues. The CDR3 coding sequence is TGCAGCGTTGAAGATCGGGACACGAGCTCCTACAATGAGCAGTTCTTC. The encoded protein is CSVEDRDTSSYNEQFF.

CDR3: CSASWDSGEQYF. The CDR3 nucleotides are TGCAGTGCTAGCTGGGACAGTGGCGAGCAGTACTTC. V gene TRBV20-1 combines with J gene TRBJ2-7; TRBD1 matches at 7 bases. Germline CDR1 reads DFQATT; CDR2 reads SNEGSKA (reference sequence). Trimming removed 3 bases from V and 6 bases from J; junction bases left unmatched: 5. The CDR3 extends over 12 amino acids.